These T cell receptor beta chains were read from a single sample in a study of memory CD4+ T cells and cytomegalovirus serostatus. Measured with immunoSEQ multiplex PCR; TCRdb has only the in-frame clones, and not every one. Of under 55,000 clones listed, around 80% were seen once; the top ten hold more than 0.65%. The specimen sequenced was memory CD4+ T cells from blood. The receptors shown here come from an adult in good health and CMV-seronegative. Each CDR3 is given with its conserved first and last residue. D genes are given only for firm matches. Size tells how often a clone was seen (once, few, many) or the class of an expanded clone, and some rows leave it out.

clone_size j_call v_call cdr3_length d_call cdr3_aa cdr3_nt
NA TRBJ1-2 TRBV29-1 16 NA CSVLSSGLQGTRGYTF TGCAGCGTACTCTCTAGTGGCTTACAGGGTACCCGCGGCTACACCTTC
NA TRBJ2-3 TRBV30 11 NA CAWSARDTQYF TGTGCCTGGAGTGCGCGGGATACGCAGTATTTT
NA TRBJ2-5 TRBV29-1 15 NA CSVAAGSFNRETQYF TGCAGCGTCGCCGCCGGGTCCTTCAACAGGGAGACCCAGTACTTC
NA TRBJ2-3 TRBV27 15 NA CASSLGGRGTDTQYF TGTGCCAGCAGTTTAGGGGGACGGGGCACAGATACGCAGTATTTT
NA TRBJ2-7 TRBV30 14 NA CAWSPGTATYEQYF TGTGCCTGGAGCCCCGGGACGGCTACCTACGAGCAGTACTTC
NA TRBJ2-1 TRBV5-1 17 NA CASSSSGISTTYNEQFF TGCGCCAGCAGCTCCTCAGGAATAAGCACTACCTACAATGAGCAGTTCTTC
NA TRBJ2-3 TRBV7-9 12 NA CASSFLGDTQYF TGTGCCAGCAGCTTCCTCGGGGATACGCAGTATTTT
once TRBJ1-1 TRBV5-1 14 NA CASSLGGPQSEAFF TGCGCCAGCAGCTTGGGGGGGCCTCAGAGTGAAGCTTTCTTT
NA TRBJ2-2 TRBV10-3 14 NA CAISEPRTTGELFF TGTGCCATCAGTGAGCCAAGGACGACCGGGGAGCTGTTTTTT
NA TRBJ2-5 TRBV20-1 10 NA CSAAQETQYF TGCAGTGCGGCCCAAGAGACCCAGTACTTC
NA TRBJ2-7 TRBV19 17 TRBD1 CASSIWRGQGAGYEQYF TGTGCCAGTAGTATTTGGAGGGGACAGGGGGCTGGCTACGAGCAGTACTTC
NA TRBJ1-3 TRBV6-5 14 NA CASWKGGFGNTIYF TGTGCCAGCTGGAAAGGGGGATTCGGAAACACCATATATTTT
once TRBJ1-2 TRBV6-5 14 TRBD1 CASSHRGMDYGYTF TGTGCCAGCAGCCACAGGGGAATGGACTATGGCTACACCTTC
NA TRBJ2-3 TRBV7-2 12 NA CASSFSTDTQYF TGTGCCAGCAGCTTTTCCACAGATACGCAGTATTTT
few TRBJ1-1 TRBV7-9 11 NA CASSLGGEAFF TGTGCCAGCAGCTTAGGGGGCGAAGCTTTCTTT
NA TRBJ2-2 TRBV29-1 11 NA CSAQAPGELFF TGCAGCGCCCAGGCGCCCGGGGAGCTGTTTTTT
NA TRBJ2-3 TRBV29-1 17 TRBD2 CSAETSGRTLSPDTQYF TGCAGCGCCGAGACTAGCGGGAGGACGTTGTCACCAGATACGCAGTATTTT
NA TRBJ2-7 TRBV2 14 NA CASRKSGLSYEQYF TGTGCCAGCAGGAAATCGGGACTGTCCTACGAGCAGTACTTC
NA TRBJ2-5 TRBV27 15 NA CASSPDILDRETQYF TGTGCCAGCTCTCCCGACATATTGGATCGCGAGACCCAGTACTTC
few TRBJ2-7 TRBV6-6 14 NA CASSYSGTSYEQYF TGTGCCAGCAGTTACTCAGGGACGTCCTACGAGCAGTACTTC
few TRBJ1-2 TRBV28 14 NA CASSPQGANYGYTF TGTGCCAGCAGTCCCCAGGGCGCTAACTATGGCTACACCTTC
NA TRBJ2-5 TRBV5-4 13 NA CASSLPRQETQYF TGTGCCAGCAGCTTGCCCAGACAAGAGACCCAGTACTTC
NA TRBJ2-2 TRBV2 16 NA CASTRSGARNTGELFF TGTGCCAGCACCCGTTCAGGGGCAAGAAACACCGGGGAGCTGTTTTTT
NA TRBJ2-5 TRBV6-1 14 NA CASSPWTASETQYF TGTGCCAGCAGTCCCTGGACTGCCTCGGAGACCCAGTACTTC
NA TRBJ2-3 TRBV19 15 NA CASSRPGFSTDTQYF TGTGCCAGTAGTAGGCCAGGCTTTAGCACAGATACGCAGTATTTT
NA TRBJ2-3 TRBV29-1 14 NA CGAGTAVIENTQYF TGCGGCGCCGGGACGGCCGTAATCGAAAATACGCAGTATTTT
NA TRBJ2-5 TRBV7-9 13 NA CASSSRTGETQYF TGTGCCAGCAGCTCGAGGACCGGAGAGACCCAGTACTTC
NA TRBJ1-4 TRBV15 16 NA CATSRELVATNEKLFF TGTGCCACCAGCAGGGAACTTGTTGCAACTAATGAAAAACTGTTTTTT
NA TRBJ2-3 TRBV2 15 NA CASSSGRSSTDTQYF TGTGCCAGCAGCTCGGGCCGGTCTAGCACAGATACGCAGTATTTT
NA TRBJ2-4 TRBV6-1 18 NA CASSEASGGRDTKNIQYF TGTGCCAGCAGTGAAGCGAGCGGAGGGAGGGACACCAAAAACATTCAGTACTTC
NA TRBJ2-2 TRBV10-2 16 TRBD1 CASSEGQGANTGELFF TGCGCCAGCAGTGAGGGACAGGGCGCGAACACCGGGGAGCTGTTTTTT
NA TRBJ2-7 TRBV2 15 TRBD2 CASSGISGSPDEQYF TGTGCCAGCAGTGGGATTAGCGGGAGTCCAGACGAGCAGTACTTC
NA TRBJ2-5 TRBV5-4 17 TRBD1 CASSLALHRGVGETQYF TGTGCCAGCAGCTTAGCCCTCCACAGGGGCGTCGGGGAGACCCAGTACTTC
NA TRBJ1-1 TRBV2 16 NA CASSADSAQFGTEAFF TGTGCCAGCAGCGCGGACAGCGCCCAATTTGGGACTGAAGCTTTCTTT
NA TRBJ1-1 TRBV5-6 12 NA CASSRPKTEAFF TGTGCCAGCAGCCGCCCTAAGACTGAAGCTTTCTTT
few TRBJ2-1 TRBV6-1 15 TRBD1 CASSVGQGGVFEQFF TGTGCCAGCAGTGTAGGACAGGGCGGAGTTTTTGAGCAGTTCTTC
NA TRBJ2-7 TRBV18 17 TRBD2 CASSPRELAGGPGEQYF TGTGCCAGCTCACCACGTGAACTAGCGGGAGGGCCGGGGGAGCAGTACTTC
once TRBJ2-3 TRBV21-1 15 NA CASILGREGTDTQYF TGTGCCAGCATCCTAGGAAGGGAGGGGACAGATACGCAGTATTTT
NA TRBJ2-5 TRBV10-3 15 NA CAISESTGQRETQYF TGTGCCATCAGTGAGTCGACCGGGCAGAGAGAGACCCAGTACTTC
NA TRBJ2-3 TRBV21-1 21 NA CASSKERGQGQTSSRTDTQYF TGTGCCAGCAGCAAAGAAAGGGGACAGGGTCAGACTAGCAGCCGCACAGATACGCAGTATTTT
NA TRBJ1-3 TRBV5-1 13 TRBD1 CASSQDRTGTIYF TGCGCCAGCAGCCAGGACAGGACCGGCACCATATATTTT
medium-sized TRBJ2-5 TRBV5-5 14 TRBD1 CASSFRDRQETQYF TGTGCCAGCAGCTTCCGGGACAGACAAGAGACCCAGTACTTC
NA TRBJ2-5 TRBV20-1 11 TRBD2 CSAWTSGVVYF TGCAGTGCTTGGACTAGCGGGGTAGTCTACTTC
NA TRBJ1-2 TRBV2 15 TRBD1 CASGDRDRGSDGYTF TGTGCCAGCGGGGACCGGGACAGGGGATCGGATGGCTACACCTTC
few TRBJ1-5 TRBV10-3 15 NA CASSRQGDSNQPQHF TGTGCTTCTTCCCGGCAGGGTGACAGCAATCAGCCCCAGCATTTT
NA TRBJ2-3 TRBV7-8 15 NA CASSLLTSLTDTQYF TGTGCCAGCAGCTTATTGACTTCCCTTACAGATACGCAGTATTTT
NA TRBJ2-2 TRBV7-2 16 NA CASSLVVKANTGELFF TGTGCCAGCAGCTTAGTGGTTAAAGCGAACACCGGGGAGCTGTTTTTT
few TRBJ2-5 TRBV28 16 TRBD2 CASSPALAGYLKTQYF TGTGCCAGCAGTCCCGCGTTAGCGGGATACCTAAAGACCCAGTACTTC
NA TRBJ2-1 TRBV2 17 TRBD1 CASSDGVEQGNYNEQFF TGTGCCAGCAGTGACGGTGTGGAACAGGGGAATTACAATGAGCAGTTCTTC
NA TRBJ2-7 TRBV5-3 13 TRBD1 CARSGQGAYEQYF TGTGCCAGAAGCGGACAGGGGGCGTACGAGCAGTACTTC
NA TRBJ2-2 TRBV7-6 15 NA CASSLRLANTGELFF TGTGCCAGCAGCTTAAGACTAGCGAACACCGGGGAGCTGTTTTTT
few TRBJ1-2 TRBV5-6 15 NA CASSLGPSTNYGYTF TGTGCCAGCAGCTTGGGCCCGAGCACTAACTATGGCTACACCTTC
NA TRBJ2-2 TRBV30 14 TRBD2 CAWSRTRRTGELFF TGTGCCTGGAGTAGGACTAGAAGAACCGGGGAGCTGTTTTTT